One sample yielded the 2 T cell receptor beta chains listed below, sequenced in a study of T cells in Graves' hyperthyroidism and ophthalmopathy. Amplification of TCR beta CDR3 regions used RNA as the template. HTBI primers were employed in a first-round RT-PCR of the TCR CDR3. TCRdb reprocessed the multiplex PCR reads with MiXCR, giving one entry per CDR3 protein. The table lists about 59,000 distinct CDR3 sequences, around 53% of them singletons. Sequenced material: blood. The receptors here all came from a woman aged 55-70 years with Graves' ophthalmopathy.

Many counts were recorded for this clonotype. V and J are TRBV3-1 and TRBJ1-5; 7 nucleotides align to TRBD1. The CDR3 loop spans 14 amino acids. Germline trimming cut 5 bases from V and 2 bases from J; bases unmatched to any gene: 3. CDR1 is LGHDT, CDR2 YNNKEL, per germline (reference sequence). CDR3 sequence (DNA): TGTGCCAGCAGCGATACAGGGGGCAATCAGCCCCAGCATTTT. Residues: CASSDTGGNQPQHF.

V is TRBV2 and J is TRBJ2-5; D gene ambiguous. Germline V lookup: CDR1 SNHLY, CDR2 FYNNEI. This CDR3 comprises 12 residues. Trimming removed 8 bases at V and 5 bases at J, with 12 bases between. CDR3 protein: CASRMVGETQYF. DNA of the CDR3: TGTGCCAGCCGGATGGTTGGGGAGACCCAGTACTTC.